This T cell receptor (beta chain) is from a study of tumor-infiltrating lymphocytes in primary liver carcinoma. At the level of the study: Tumors were staged T1-T3 N0M0 and measured roughly 4 to 10 cm across.

Study-wide findings and caveats: Tumors had a significantly higher top-250-clone fraction than blood (p = 0.039).

This CDR3 comprises 13 residues. Germline CDR1 reads SGHNT; CDR2 reads YENEEA. Points on this clonotype: The antigen is unknown. A junction end diverges from the germline sequence, so it may reflect a read error.

For blood RNA, unsorted whole blood served as the source, and germline DNA was extracted too. Priming with a constant-region primer yielded TCR beta cDNA from around 540 ng total RNA. A slightly modified ARM-PCR protocol with three nested multiplex PCR rounds produced these TCR beta libraries. TRBV1-TRBV30 forward primers and a C-beta reverse primer were used in the first two PCR rounds, which each ran for 9 to 10 cycles. TCRdb independently ran MiXCR on the multiplex PCR reads; one entry per CDR3 protein. The data contain 200,000 or so distinct CDR3 sequences, almost 65% of them singletons. This chain connects TRBV11-3 to TRBJ2-5; no clear D gene. Sequences were obtained from peripheral blood. The receptor's source is a woman aged 60-75 years with primary liver carcinoma and hepatitis B virus infection. The CDR3 sequence is CASSLNRQETLYF. The DNA of the CDR3 is TGTGCCAGCAGCTTGAACCGGCAAGAGACCCTGTACTTC. Filled out from reference TRBV11-3 and TRBJ2-5, the complete variable domain reads EAGVVQSPRYKIIEKKQPVAFWCNPISGHNTLYWYLQNLGQGPELLIRYENEEAVDDSQLPKDRFSAERLKGVDSTLKIQPAELGDSAVYLCASSLNRQETLYFGPGTRLLVL.